These T cell receptor beta chains were read from a single sample in a study of vaccination and CD4 T cells after COVID-19. Each CDR3 protein gets one entry after TCRdb re-called the PCR reads with MiXCR. The sample lists some 20,000 distinct CDR3 sequences, roughly two fifths occurring once. These TCRs are of unknown antigen specificity. Sequenced material: CD4+ T cells from blood, cultured in vitro. The receptors shown here come from a human donor who had recovered from COVID-19. CDR3s include the opening cysteine and the closing phenylalanine or tryptophan.

TRBV5-5,CASSTLDRGSTDTQYF
TRBV20-1,CSASVQGTSEQYF
TRBV19,CASTNPMEPQHF
TRBV6-1,CASTKGLAGGPGEQYF
TRBV5-1,CASSFPGTRHNEQFF
TRBV20-1,CSARGPAGFQETQYF
TRBV5-1,CASSLNGIETQYF
TRBV7-2,CASSPRHQGHFQETQYF
TRBV20-1,CSASAGVSFNYGYTF
TRBV30,CAWSRKTGGSGNTIYF
TRBV2,CASSEGTGRNTEAFF
TRBV6-1,CASSLRDQETQYF
TRBV6-1,CASRGKGRTGAEQYF
TRBV6-1,CASRQLAGVKNEQFF
TRBV7-2,CASSLPGNNYGYTF
TRBV6-1,CASTAGGSEDTQYF
TRBV20-1,CSAREGVLAPDTQYF
TRBV24-1,CATSEGSGANVLTF
TRBV6-1,CASSGSEYYGYTF
TRBV18,CASSPREQMNTEAFF
TRBV7-2,CASSPYISYEQYF
TRBV2,CASSDGRGVGAFF
TRBV24-1,CATSDPPPGGAQYF
TRBV28,CASSSTLDPIPLHF
TRBV7-9,CASSNSGRMSTDTQYF
TRBV6-2/TRBV6-3,CASSSRGPDSNQPQHF
TRBV7-2,CASSPGNGGRARRTDTQYF
TRBV28,CASSGWDRGFEQFF
TRBV10-1,CASSEGDRLYNEQFF
TRBV2,CASTPDRGSEAFF
TRBV5-1,CASSLRGGSGSSYNEQFF
TRBV2,CASSPGGGSDTQYF
TRBV7-9,CASSLQENYGYTF
TRBV10-3,CAIRTSGEKGTNTQYF
TRBV12-3/TRBV12-4,CASSLSIWGQGLSYEQYF
TRBV7-6,CASSRSGDSGNTIYF
TRBV19,CASSIASFRQSFEAFF
TRBV12-3/TRBV12-4,CATSRTGLGSPLHF
TRBV2,CASITGGTKDTQYF
TRBV20-1,CSARATDTDTQYF
TRBV20-1,CSAPKDGGYNEQFF
TRBV11-3,CASSLGYQETQYF
TRBV24-1,CATSDHDRAREQYF
TRBV28,CASSHWGQGVEKLFF
TRBV4-1,CASSQETWGRPQHF
TRBV14,CASSQVTVRTDTQYF
TRBV21-1,CASSKHIEAFF
TRBV10-3,CAISEVQGADGYTF
TRBV5-1,CASSGSLAGDRNTQYF
TRBV6-1,CASRMTGDNSPLHF
TRBV11-2,CASSPTRGRYGYTF
TRBV3-1,CASSQEGLAGTSNTGELFF
TRBV6-1,CASRRIPGGYTF
TRBV6-5,CASSYGSGGTYEQYF